This T cell receptor (beta chain) originates from a study of control samples from healthy donors and cancer patients. Generated by immunoSEQ multiplex PCR, the TCRdb table keeps only in-frame clones and is missing some. The sample lists 95,000 to 130,000 clones; more than 80% were seen once. Trimming took 3 bases from V and 4 from J; bases not matched to a gene: 4. The germline V gene has CDR1 LNHDA and CDR2 SQIVND (reference sequence). The CDR3 sequence is 14 residues long. Sequencing was done on a sample of PBMCs. This TCR was recovered from a woman between 50 and 59 years old with colorectal cancer. The gene calls are TRBV19 and TRBJ2-5, with 8 bases that match TRBD2. In DNA form, the CDR3 reads TGTGCCAGTAGTATGGCTCTAGCGGGAGAGACCCAGTACTTC. Residues: CASSMALAGETQYF.